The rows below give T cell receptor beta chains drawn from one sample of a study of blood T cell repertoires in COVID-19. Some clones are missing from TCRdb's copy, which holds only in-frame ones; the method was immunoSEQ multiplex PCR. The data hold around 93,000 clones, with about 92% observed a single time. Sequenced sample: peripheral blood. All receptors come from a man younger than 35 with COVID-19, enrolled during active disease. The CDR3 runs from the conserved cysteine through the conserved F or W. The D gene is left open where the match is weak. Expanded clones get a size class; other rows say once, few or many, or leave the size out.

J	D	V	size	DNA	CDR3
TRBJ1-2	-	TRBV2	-	TGTGCCAGCAGTCTGAACAGGGCGGGCTATGGCTACACCTTC	CASSLNRAGYGYTF
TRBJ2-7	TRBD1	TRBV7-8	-	TGTGCCAGCAGCGAACACGGACAGGGCCCCAGTGGCGAGCAGTACTTC	CASSEHGQGPSGEQYF
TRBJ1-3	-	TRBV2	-	TGTGCCAGCAGTGAAAAAGGCCCGGGCTCTGGAAACACCATATATTTT	CASSEKGPGSGNTIYF
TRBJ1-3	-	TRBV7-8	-	TGTGCCAGCAGCCCGAAGGGGGTTAGCTCTGGAAACACCATATATTTT	CASSPKGVSSGNTIYF
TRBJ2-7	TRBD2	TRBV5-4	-	TGTGCCAGCAGCCGCGGGGGGAGCGGGAGATCAGCAGCCTACGAGCAGTACTTC	CASSRGGSGRSAAYEQYF
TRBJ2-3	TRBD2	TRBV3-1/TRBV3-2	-	TGTGCCAGCAGCCAATGGGGGGGATCTCTCGGCACAGATACGCAGTATTTT	CASSQWGGSLGTDTQYF
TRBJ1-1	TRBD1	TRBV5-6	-	TGTGCCAGCAGCTTCGGGACAGGGGGTATGAACACTGAAGCTTTCTTT	CASSFGTGGMNTEAFF
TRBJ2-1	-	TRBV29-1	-	TGCAGCGTCGATGAGCAGTTCTTC	CSVDEQFF
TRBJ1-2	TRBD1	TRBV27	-	TGTGCCAGCAGTCCGGACAGGGCCGGGAAGGGCTACACCTTC	CASSPDRAGKGYTF
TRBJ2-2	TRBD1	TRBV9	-	TGTGCCAGCAGCGTAGTAGGACATGGACAGGGGGCCGCCGGGGAGCTGTTTTTT	CASSVVGHGQGAAGELFF
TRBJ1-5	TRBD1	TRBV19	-	TGTGCCAGTAGTGTAGGGACAGGGGATTATAGCAATCAGCCCCAGCATTTT	CASSVGTGDYSNQPQHF
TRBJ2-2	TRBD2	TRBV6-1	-	TGTGCCAGCAGTGAACTAGCGGGAGACACCGGGGAGCTGTTTTTT	CASSELAGDTGELFF
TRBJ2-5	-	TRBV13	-	TGTGCCAGCAGCTCCCGGGACTACCAAGAGACCCAGTACTTC	CASSSRDYQETQYF
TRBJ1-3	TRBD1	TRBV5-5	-	TGTGCCAGCAGCCCAACCGGGACAGATCGCCCCCCCATATATTTT	CASSPTGTDRPPIYF
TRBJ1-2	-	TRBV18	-	TGTGCCAGCTCACCGCCTCTTTCGGGGTTTGGCTACACCTTC	CASSPPLSGFGYTF
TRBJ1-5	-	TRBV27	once	TGTGCCAGCAGTTTCCAGGGTGATCAGCCCCAGCATTTT	CASSFQGDQPQHF
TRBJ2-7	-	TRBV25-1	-	TGTGCCAGCAGTGAATACAGGGCCTACGAGCAGTACTTC	CASSEYRAYEQYF
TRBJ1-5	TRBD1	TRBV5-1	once	TGCGCCAGCAGCTTGGGACAGGGCGGGGATCAGCCCCAGCATTTT	CASSLGQGGDQPQHF
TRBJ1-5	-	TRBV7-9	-	TGTGCCAGCAGCACCAGGGGAAGCAATCAGCCCCAGCATTTT	CASSTRGSNQPQHF
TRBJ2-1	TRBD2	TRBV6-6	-	TGTGCCAGCAGTCTGACAGCGGGAGGAGGTAATGAGCAGTTCTTC	CASSLTAGGGNEQFF
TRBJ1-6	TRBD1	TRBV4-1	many	TGCGCCAGCAGCCAAGTGGTGACAGGGGGCGGATCACCCCTCCACTTT	CASSQVVTGGGSPLHF
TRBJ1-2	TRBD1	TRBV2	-	TGTGCCAGCGTTGGGACAGCTTATGGCTACACCTTC	CASVGTAYGYTF
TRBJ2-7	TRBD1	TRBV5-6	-	TGTGCCAGCAGCTTTACAGGGGATGAGCAGTACTTC	CASSFTGDEQYF
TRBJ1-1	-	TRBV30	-	TGTGCCTGGAGTGTACAGCCGAACACTGAAGCTTTCTTT	CAWSVQPNTEAFF
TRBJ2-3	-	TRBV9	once	TGTGCCAGCAGCGTCCAAGGTAGCGCCGACACAGATACGCAGTATTTT	CASSVQGSADTDTQYF
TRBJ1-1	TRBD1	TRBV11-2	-	TGTGCCAGCAGCTTGACAGGGCGCACTGAAGCTTTCTTT	CASSLTGRTEAFF
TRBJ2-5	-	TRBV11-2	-	TGTGCCAGCAGCTTAGGAATAGCACACCGGTGGGAGACCCAGTACTTC	CASSLGIAHRWETQYF
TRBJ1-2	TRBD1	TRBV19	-	TGTGCCAGTACTTCTCCGACAGGGATGTATGGCTACACCTTC	CASTSPTGMYGYTF
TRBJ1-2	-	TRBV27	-	TGTGCCAGCAGTTCGAGACAGAGCTATGGCTACACCTTC	CASSSRQSYGYTF
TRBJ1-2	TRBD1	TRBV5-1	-	TGCGCCAGCAGCTCAGGACAGGCGATCTATGGCTACACCTTC	CASSSGQAIYGYTF
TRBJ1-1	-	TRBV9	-	TGTGCCAGCAGCGTAGGGGGCAGGGCAGGCACTGAAGCTTTCTTT	CASSVGGRAGTEAFF
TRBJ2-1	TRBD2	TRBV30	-	TGTGCCTGGAGTAGACTAGCGGCCTCCTACAATGAGCAGTTCTTC	CAWSRLAASYNEQFF
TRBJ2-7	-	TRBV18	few	TGTGCCAGCTCACCAAACCCTAGCGCCTACGAGCAGTACTTC	CASSPNPSAYEQYF
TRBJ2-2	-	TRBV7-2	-	TGTGCCAGCAGCTCTCGGGGACTTAACACCGGGGAGCTGTTTTTT	CASSSRGLNTGELFF
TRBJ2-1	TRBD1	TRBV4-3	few	TGCGCCAGCAGCCCATCTATCGACAGGGGAGTCTACAATGAGCAGTTCTTC	CASSPSIDRGVYNEQFF
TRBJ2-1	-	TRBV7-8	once	TGTGCCAGCAGCTTGAACAGGGAGATCGTCCACAATGAGCAGTTCTTC	CASSLNREIVHNEQFF
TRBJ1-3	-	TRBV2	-	TGTGCCAGCTCCGGACACTCTCGCTCTGGAAACACCATATATTTT	CASSGHSRSGNTIYF
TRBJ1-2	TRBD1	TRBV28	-	TGTGCCAGCAGTATTGTTGGGACAGGGCTGGATTGGGACTATGGCTACACCTTC	CASSIVGTGLDWDYGYTF
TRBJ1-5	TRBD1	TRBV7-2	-	TGTGCCAGCAGCCCTCAGGGGGGTAATCAGCCCCAGCATTTT	CASSPQGGNQPQHF
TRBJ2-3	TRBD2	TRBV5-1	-	TGCGCCAGCAGCTCAGCGGGAGACCGCACAGATACGCAGTATTTT	CASSSAGDRTDTQYF
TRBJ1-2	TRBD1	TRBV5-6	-	TGTGCCAGCAGCCCCGGGACAGGTAAAGTCTATGGCTACACCTTC	CASSPGTGKVYGYTF
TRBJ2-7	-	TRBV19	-	TGTGCCAGTAGTACCTATATCTTCTACGAGCAGTACTTC	CASSTYIFYEQYF
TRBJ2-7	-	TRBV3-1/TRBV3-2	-	TGTGCCAGCAGCTATAGGGGCTACGAGCAGTACTTC	CASSYRGYEQYF
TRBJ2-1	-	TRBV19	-	TGTGCCACTACCCCAGCGTCGAATGGCTACAATGAGCAGTTCTTC	CATTPASNGYNEQFF
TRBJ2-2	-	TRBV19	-	TGTGCCAGTAGTATAATTAGTCAGGGGTTCGGCGGGGAGCTGTTTTTT	CASSIISQGFGGELFF
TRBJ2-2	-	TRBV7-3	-	TGTGCCAGCAGCTCGGCGGCGAACACCGGGGAGCTGTTTTTT	CASSSAANTGELFF
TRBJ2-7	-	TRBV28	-	TGTGCCAGCAGTTCCGCGGTCGGGATCGCCGAGCAGTACTTC	CASSSAVGIAEQYF
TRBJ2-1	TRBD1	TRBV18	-	TGTGCCAGCTCACTTGGACAGGTGGTTTGGAACTACAATGAGCAGTTCTTC	CASSLGQVVWNYNEQFF
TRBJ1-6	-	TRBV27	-	TGTGCCAGCAGTCCAAGCGCCAACTATTCACCCCTCCACTTT	CASSPSANYSPLHF
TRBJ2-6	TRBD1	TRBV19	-	TGTGCCAGTAGTCGGGACAGGTGGGGCTCTGGGGCCAACGTCCTGACTTTC	CASSRDRWGSGANVLTF
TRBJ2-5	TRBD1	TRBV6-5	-	TGTGCCAGCAGCGGTGACAGGGGCTACCAAGAGACCCAGTACTTC	CASSGDRGYQETQYF
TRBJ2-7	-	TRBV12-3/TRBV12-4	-	TGTGCCAGCAGTTTCCCGAGCTCCTACGAGCAGTACTTC	CASSFPSSYEQYF
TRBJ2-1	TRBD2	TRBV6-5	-	TGTGCCAGCAGTTACTCGCGGGAGCTGTTCTTC	CASSYSRELFF
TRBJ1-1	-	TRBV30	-	TGTGCCTGGAGTGGAGTAGGGGGCACTGAAGCTTTCTTT	CAWSGVGGTEAFF